This is a list of T cell receptor beta chains from one sample in a study of blood T cell repertoires in COVID-19. This table comes from immunoSEQ multiplex PCR, and its TCRdb copy is limited to in-frame clones, with some not included. The table has 450,000 or so clones, less than 95% seen once. Source material: PBMCs or T cells enriched from blood (not recorded which). These receptor sequences come from a man younger than 35 who had recovered from COVID-19. Each CDR3 is given with its conserved first and last residue.

V gene: TRBV28; J gene: TRBJ2-3; CDR3 protein: CASSPRRDWADTQYF
V gene: TRBV11-2; J gene: TRBJ2-7; CDR3 protein: CASSLRWGDSSYEQYF
V gene: TRBV30; J gene: TRBJ2-5; CDR3 protein: CAWSVVRETQYF
V gene: TRBV28; J gene: TRBJ2-1; CDR3 protein: CASTSRGQGVVDEQFF
V gene: TRBV28; J gene: TRBJ1-6; CDR3 protein: CASTRAYNSPLHF
V gene: TRBV3-1/TRBV3-2; J gene: TRBJ2-7; CDR3 protein: CASSQGWDRGSYEQYF
V gene: TRBV2; J gene: TRBJ2-1; CDR3 protein: CASRGLAGGSSYNEQFF
V gene: TRBV5-1; J gene: TRBJ1-1; CDR3 protein: CASSLGHSNRRIFEAFF
V gene: TRBV20-1; J gene: TRBJ2-7; CDR3 protein: CSASNDRDKDF
V gene: TRBV9; J gene: TRBJ1-1; CDR3 protein: CASSARVRAEAFF
V gene: TRBV6-4; J gene: TRBJ1-2; CDR3 protein: CASSQTGGGNNYGYTF
V gene: TRBV4-2; J gene: TRBJ2-7; CDR3 protein: CASSQDLGQGELFVDEQYF
V gene: TRBV19; J gene: TRBJ1-3; CDR3 protein: CASSTAAGLSGNTIYF
V gene: TRBV27; J gene: TRBJ2-2; CDR3 protein: CASSPIERGNTGELFF
V gene: TRBV7-9; J gene: TRBJ1-3; CDR3 protein: CASRRVIDTIYF
V gene: TRBV27; J gene: TRBJ1-1; CDR3 protein: CASSFEGPNTEAFF
V gene: TRBV27; J gene: TRBJ1-6; CDR3 protein: CASSSLFGSPLHF
V gene: TRBV3-1/TRBV3-2; J gene: TRBJ2-7; CDR3 protein: CASSQRTVEYEQYF
V gene: TRBV5-1; J gene: TRBJ1-6; CDR3 protein: CASSLERSNSPLHF
V gene: TRBV27; J gene: TRBJ1-2; CDR3 protein: CASSPREGLFNYGYTF
V gene: TRBV7-2; J gene: TRBJ2-1; CDR3 protein: CASSLGTSNEQFF
V gene: TRBV12-5; J gene: TRBJ1-1; CDR3 protein: CASGSLDMRNTEAFF
V gene: TRBV6-5; J gene: TRBJ2-3; CDR3 protein: CASIGNTDTQYF
V gene: TRBV6-4; J gene: TRBJ1-2; CDR3 protein: CASSERTGVNPYGYTF
V gene: TRBV9; J gene: TRBJ2-7; CDR3 protein: CASNLGQGFTEQYF
V gene: TRBV18; J gene: TRBJ2-1; CDR3 protein: CASSSSSYNEQFF
V gene: TRBV10-3; J gene: TRBJ2-5; CDR3 protein: CAISVQRVGQETQYF
V gene: TRBV11-3; J gene: TRBJ2-1; CDR3 protein: CASSPRGMDEQFF
V gene: TRBV27; J gene: TRBJ1-1; CDR3 protein: CASYTGQGLSTEAFF
V gene: TRBV7-2; J gene: TRBJ2-5; CDR3 protein: CASSLPVLAGQETQYF
V gene: TRBV24-1; J gene: TRBJ2-1; CDR3 protein: CATRPTSYNEQFF
V gene: TRBV5-1; J gene: TRBJ2-7; CDR3 protein: CASSLAVGLAGDSGEQYF
V gene: TRBV4-2; J gene: TRBJ2-3; CDR3 protein: CASSRTSGTDTQYF
V gene: TRBV4-1; J gene: TRBJ1-6; CDR3 protein: CASSQGQYNSPLHF
V gene: TRBV6-4; J gene: TRBJ2-2; CDR3 protein: CASSDQGIGELFF
V gene: TRBV11-3; J gene: TRBJ2-7; CDR3 protein: CASSLDGKGAGEQYF
V gene: TRBV3-1/TRBV3-2; J gene: TRBJ2-2; CDR3 protein: CASSQGLRANTGELFF
V gene: TRBV4-1; J gene: TRBJ2-2; CDR3 protein: CASSQENIPGELFF
V gene: TRBV4-1; J gene: TRBJ1-3; CDR3 protein: CASSQLTGPGNTIYF
V gene: TRBV11-2; J gene: TRBJ2-1; CDR3 protein: CASSRHRENNEQFF
V gene: TRBV3-1/TRBV3-2; J gene: TRBJ2-7; CDR3 protein: CASSQEPAGLINEQYF
V gene: TRBV3-1/TRBV3-2; J gene: TRBJ2-4; CDR3 protein: CASSQQASGEGRGQYF
V gene: TRBV10-2; J gene: TRBJ2-7; CDR3 protein: CASSAGLQSSYEQYF
V gene: TRBV25-1; J gene: TRBJ1-5; CDR3 protein: CASSFGGSNQPQHF
V gene: TRBV28; J gene: TRBJ1-4; CDR3 protein: CASSTRRRTNEKLFF
V gene: TRBV29-1; J gene: TRBJ2-5; CDR3 protein: CSGRTGQETQYF
V gene: TRBV7-9; J gene: TRBJ1-1; CDR3 protein: CASSPGQDTEAFF
V gene: TRBV27; J gene: TRBJ2-7; CDR3 protein: CASSSSGEQYF
V gene: TRBV2; J gene: TRBJ1-2; CDR3 protein: CASSEMTGEYGYTF
V gene: TRBV19; J gene: TRBJ1-1; CDR3 protein: CASKGVTEAFF
V gene: TRBV11-3; J gene: TRBJ1-1; CDR3 protein: CASSLSGGARTEAFF
V gene: TRBV28; J gene: TRBJ2-7; CDR3 protein: CASSARTRGHYEQYF
V gene: TRBV29-1; J gene: TRBJ2-1; CDR3 protein: CSVTHPINNEQFF